Here is one T cell receptor (beta chain) with its context. This specimen belongs to a study of blood T cell repertoires in COVID-19. Overall study: Specimens from acute and convalescent COVID-19 originated in the United States, Italy and Spain.

Per the study methods: Reference gene primers were amplified, and this amplification served to estimate nucleated cell counts. Generated by immunoSEQ multiplex PCR, the TCRdb table keeps only in-frame clones and is missing some. V and J calls and clone size are those listed in that table; D and trimming were worked out from the DNA. The table lists 100,000 or so clones, approximately 89% of them singletons. Germline V gene lookup returns CDR1 SQVTM and CDR2 ANQGSEA. The CDR3 covers 14 residues. V trimming: 3 bases; J trimming: 4 bases; junction bases outside the gene matches: 6. The sample was peripheral blood. The chain employs TRBV29-1 and TRBJ2-7; 10 nucleotides line up with TRBD1. The TCR originated in a woman in her twenties or thirties with acute or convalescent COVID-19. The CDR3 region has the DNA TGCAGCGTTGAGGGGGACAGGGGAGGTTACGAGCAGTACTTC. It yields the protein CSVEGDRGGYEQYF.